The clone carrying this T cell receptor (beta chain) was seen ten or more times. The data were obtained in a study of neurological immune-mediated disorders. Trimming removed 0 bases from V and 11 bases from J, with 11 bases in between. This CDR3 comprises 13 residues. Germline loops: CDR1 MNHEY, CDR2 SVGAGI. TCRdb re-derived calls from the 5' RACE reads in MiXCR, one entry per CDR3 protein. Here the sample spans some 37,000 distinct CDR3 sequences, roughly 5% being singletons. The chain combines TRBV6-5 with TRBJ1-3; a weak D match, TRBD1 (5 bases). Sequencing was done on a sample of CD4+ T cells from blood. The TCR comes from a man younger than 35 in good health. The DNA of the CDR3 is TGTGCCAGCAGTTACTCGAGCGACAGAGCCATATATTTT. Residues: CASSYSSDRAIYF.